The clone carrying this TCR beta chain was detected only a few times. What it binds is unknown. TCRdb ran MiXCR on the reads and lists one entry per CDR3 protein. The sample has some 900,000 distinct CDR3 sequences; around a third are singletons. The data were taken from a study of T cell repertoires in cytomegalovirus infection. As for the study in general: In public TCR beta signatures, there were indications of both CMV infection and matching HLA type. Study observations and caveats: HLA-C-restricted CMV-specific TCR beta clonotypes were dominant in the ex vivo response. Cumulative frequency (of public TCR beta family members) identified carriers of CMV plus the relevant HLA.

The CDR3 covers 16 residues. The germline V gene encodes CDR1 LGHNA and CDR2 YSLEER. V lost 0 bases and J lost 9; bases outside the gene matches: 9. Source: cultured CD8+ T cells from PBMCs, taken from culture after CMV antigen stimulation. The receptor was derived from a human donor in good health (CMV status not recorded). Some clones in this sample may be carry-over from other donors' samples. V usage is TRBV4-3 and J usage is TRBJ2-1, with 9 bases identical to TRBD2. The CDR3 sequence is CASSQDLGGGAVEQFF. The CDR3, as DNA: TGCGCCAGCAGCCAAGATCTGGGCGGGGGGGCCGTTGAGCAGTTCTTC.